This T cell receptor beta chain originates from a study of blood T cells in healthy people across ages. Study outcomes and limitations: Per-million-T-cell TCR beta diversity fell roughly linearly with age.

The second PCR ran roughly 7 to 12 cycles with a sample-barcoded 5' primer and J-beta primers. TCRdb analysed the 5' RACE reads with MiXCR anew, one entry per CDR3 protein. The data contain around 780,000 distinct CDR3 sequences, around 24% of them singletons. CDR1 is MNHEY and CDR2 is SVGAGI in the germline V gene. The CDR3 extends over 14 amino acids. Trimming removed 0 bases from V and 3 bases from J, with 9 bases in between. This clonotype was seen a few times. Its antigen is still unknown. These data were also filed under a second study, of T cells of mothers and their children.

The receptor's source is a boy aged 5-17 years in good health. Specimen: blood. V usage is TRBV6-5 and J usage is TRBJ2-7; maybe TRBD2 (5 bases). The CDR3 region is CASSYSTGDYEQYF. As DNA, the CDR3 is TGTGCCAGCAGTTACTCGACCGGGGACTACGAGCAGTACTTC.